The next 29 T cell receptor beta chains were all read from a single sample in a study of T-cell reconstitution after alpha-beta-depleted transplantation in children. A TCRbeta library incorporating unique molecular identifiers was prepared. TCRdb independently ran MiXCR on the PCR reads; one entry per CDR3 protein. The sample contains nearly 550,000 distinct CDR3 sequences, around 18% of which appear only once. The sequencing here drew on PBMCs from the stem cell graft donor, taken from the stem cell graft. These TCRs come from a human donor who donated a stem cell graft to a child with acute lymphoblastic leukemia.

The J gene is TRBJ2-7, the V gene TRBV29-1; 9 nucleotides align to TRBD1. V gave up 3 bases and J gave up 6 bases; unmatched junction bases: 6. The CDR3 consists of 13 residues. Germline-derived CDR1 and CDR2 are SQVTM and ANQGSEA. CDR3 nucleotides: TGCAGCGTTGAGTTGGGACAGGGAACCGAGCAGTACTTC. This gives the protein CSVELGQGTEQYF.

The gene calls are TRBV9 and TRBJ2-3; tentatively, D is TRBD1 or TRBD2 (6 bases each). Germline CDR1 SGDLS, CDR2 YYNGEE. Deletions cut 1 base from V and 8 bases from J, with 17 bases between. The CDR3 has 15 residues. The CDR3 nucleotides read TGTGCCAGCAGCGTACCGGGGGCTGGTCGGGGTACGCAGTATTTT. Its protein is CASSVPGAGRGTQYF.

The sample holds one count of this clonotype. The chain employs TRBV5-1 and TRBJ2-7; possibly TRBD1 for D (6 bases). This CDR3 comprises 12 residues. V lost 4 bases and J 5 bases, leaving 10 bases between the germline ends. The V gene's germline CDR1 is SGHRS and CDR2 YFSETQ. This CDR3 reads CASSKNRDEQYF. As DNA, the CDR3 is TGCGCCAGCAGCAAAAACAGGGACGAGCAGTACTTC.

A few counts support this clonotype. J is TRBJ1-2 and V is TRBV27; perhaps TRBD1 as D (6 bases). V was cut by 2 bases and J by 8 bases, with 15 bases left in between. There are 14 residues in the CDR3. Per the germline V gene, CDR1 is MNHEY and CDR2 is SMNVEV (reference sequence). CDR3 residues: CASSLQGSLTGYTF. The CDR3 DNA sequence: TGTGCCAGCAGTTTACAGGGGTCTTTGACGGGCTACACCTTC.

The chain uses TRBV9 and TRBJ1-1; D ambiguous. Germline V gene lookup returns CDR1 SGDLS and CDR2 YYNGEE. The CDR3 sequence is 14 residues long. V lost 0 bases, J lost 0 bases, and 6 bases lay in between. The CDR3 is CASSVVELNTEAFF. The CDR3 DNA reads TGTGCCAGCAGCGTAGTAGAGCTGAACACTGAAGCTTTCTTT.

This clonotype was detected only a few times. This rearrangement joins TRBV20-1 to TRBJ1-4, with TRBD1 identical over 10 bases. The CDR3 loop spans 13 amino acids. V lost 6 bases, J lost 8 bases, and 6 bases stayed unmatched. The V gene's germline CDR1 is DFQATT and CDR2 SNEGSKA (reference sequence). The CDR3 DNA sequence: TGCAGTGCCGGGACAGGGGAAGGCGAAAAACTGTTTTTT. This sequence encodes CSAGTGEGEKLFF.

This clonotype was counted between two and nine times. This rearrangement joins TRBV15 to TRBJ2-3; 8 nucleotides line up with TRBD2. The length of the CDR3 is 16 residues. J gave up 2 bases and V 5 bases, and 9 bases lay outside the gene matches. Germline V gene data show CDR1 as LNHNV and CDR2 as YYDKDF (reference sequence). The CDR3 here is CATSDTSGWLTDTQYF. For the CDR3, the DNA is TGTGCCACCAGCGATACTAGCGGATGGCTCACAGATACGCAGTATTTT.

The V and J genes are TRBV5-1 and TRBJ1-2; no definite D call. The CDR3 runs 14 residues. Germline values: CDR1 SGHRS, CDR2 YFSETQ. V shed 5 bases and J shed 2 bases, with 13 bases lying between them. The CDR3 DNA is TGCGCCAGCAGGGACCTACGAATCAACTATGGCTACACCTTC. As protein: CASRDLRINYGYTF.

This clonotype was observed a handful of times. The V gene is TRBV29-1, the J gene TRBJ2-5; the match to TRBD1 covers 12 bases. Germline V lookup: CDR1 SQVTM, CDR2 ANQGSEA. V lost 0 bases to trimming and J lost 5 bases; unmatched junction nucleotides: 7. CDR3 size: 16 residues. The CDR3 DNA follows: TGCAGCGTTGAAGAAGGGGACAGGGGGCGCAGGGAGACCCAGTACTTC. Its protein product is CSVEEGDRGRRETQYF.

This clonotype was seen a few times. The V and J genes are TRBV12-3 or TRBV12-4 and TRBJ1-1; no reliable D call. V was clipped by 5 bases and J by 6 bases, with 10 bases between them. This CDR3 contains 12 residues. In DNA, the CDR3 is TGTGCCAGCAGTCCGATAATCTCTGAAGCTTTCTTT. This sequence encodes CASSPIISEAFF.

This clonotype was observed a few times. J is TRBJ2-7 and V is TRBV20-1; either TRBD1 or TRBD2 may supply D (5 bases each). The CDR3 loop spans 14 amino acids. Germline assignment: CDR1 DFQATT and CDR2 SNEGSKA (reference sequence). V was clipped by 3 bases and J by 0 bases, with 12 bases between them. CDR3 amino acids: CSASGTINSYEQYF. The CDR3 DNA follows: TGCAGTGCTAGCGGGACGATCAACTCCTACGAGCAGTACTTC.

This clonotype was seen repeatedly, ten times or more. The chain links TRBV12-3 or TRBV12-4 to TRBJ2-1; D gene uncertain. Trimming left V 1 base short and J 9 bases short, with 10 bases between. The CDR3 sequence is 13 residues long. The CDR3 loop is CASSLVSMTEQFF. The DNA of the CDR3 is TGTGCCAGCAGTTTAGTTAGCATGACTGAGCAGTTCTTC.

The chain joins TRBV25-1 to TRBJ2-7; 7 bases map to TRBD1. Trimming at V came to 6 bases and at J to 3 bases, leaving 5 bases not matched to a gene. The length of the CDR3 is 13 residues. Germline-derived CDR1 and CDR2 are MGHDK and SYGVNS. The CDR3 reads CASRETGYYEQYF. DNA for the CDR3: TGTGCCAGCAGGGAGACAGGGTACTACGAGCAGTACTTC.

The rearrangement uses TRBV10-2 and TRBJ1-1, with D maybe TRBD1 (6 bases). V gave up 8 bases and J gave up 6 bases, with 28 bases separating them. The length of the CDR3 is 17 residues. Germline lookup yields CDR1 WSHSY and CDR2 SAAADI. As DNA, the CDR3 is TGCGCCAGCGGGGGCACAGGGTGGGTTTCGGGTTGGGCTGAAGCTTTCTTT. Amino acid sequence: CASGGTGWVSGWAEAFF.

Ten or more counts support this clonotype. The rearrangement links TRBV7-8 to TRBJ2-7, with TRBD2 identical over 8 bases. Germline V CDR1 and CDR2: SGHVS, FQNEAQ. The CDR3 extends over 17 amino acids. J gave up 2 bases and V 5 bases, and 14 bases lay outside the gene matches. In DNA, the CDR3 is TGTGCCAGCAGCCGCGTTTCGGTTAGCGGGATAGCCTACGAGCAGTACTTC. This sequence encodes CASSRVSVSGIAYEQYF.

The chain joins TRBV6-1 to TRBJ2-2, with 9 bases that match TRBD1. V dropped 6 bases and J dropped 4; count of bases not matched to a gene: 9. This CDR3 is built from 16 residues. Germline-derived CDR1 and CDR2 are MNHNS and SASEGT. This chain's CDR3 is CASRPQGAIGTGELFF. CDR3 nucleotides: TGTGCCAGCAGACCACAGGGGGCAATAGGCACCGGGGAGCTGTTTTTT.

This clonotype showed up just a few times. The rearrangement joins TRBV20-1 to TRBJ1-1, with 7 positions matching TRBD1. With V trimmed by 5 bases and J by 3 bases, 3 bases remained unmatched. Germline values: CDR1 DFQATT, CDR2 SNEGSKA (reference sequence). The CDR3 runs 12 residues. The CDR3 region has the DNA TGCAGTGCTGTACAGGGGTACACTGAAGCTTTCTTT. It yields the protein CSAVQGYTEAFF.

This chain joins TRBV29-1 and TRBJ2-1; maybe TRBD2 (5 bases). CDR1 is SQVTM, CDR2 ANQGSEA, per germline. V gave up 5 bases and J gave up 9 bases, with 20 bases separating them. This CDR3 region has 14 residues. CDR3 residues: CSVSTRVLTIEQFF. DNA of the CDR3: TGCAGCGTTTCTACGAGGGTTCTGACAATTGAGCAGTTCTTC.

The chain combines TRBV4-1 with TRBJ2-7; D unresolved. CDR1 and CDR2 (germline): MGHRA, YSYEKL. The CDR3 runs to 15 residues. V lost 0 bases, J lost 1 base, and 10 bases lay in between. The CDR3 DNA is TGCGCCAGCAGCCAAGATCGTTCAGGATCCTACGAGCAGTACTTC. It is translated as CASSQDRSGSYEQYF.

This clonotype has more than one count but fewer than ten. The chain couples TRBV5-6 to TRBJ1-1; 7 bases map to TRBD1. Trimming removed 3 bases from V and 6 bases from J; junction bases left unmatched: 2. CDR1 is SGHDT, CDR2 YYEEEE, per germline. This CDR3 has 12 amino acids. CDR3 nucleotide sequence: TGTGCCAGCAGCTGGCAGGGGGCTGAAGCTTTCTTT. Translating gives CASSWQGAEAFF.

This chain uses TRBV20-1 with TRBJ2-7, with 9 bases lining up with TRBD2. CDR1 is DFQATT and CDR2 is SNEGSKA in the germline V gene (reference sequence). The CDR3 loop spans 14 amino acids. V dropped 5 bases and J dropped 0; count of bases not matched to a gene: 5. The CDR3 region is CSALHSGSSYEQYF. In nucleotides, the CDR3 is TGCAGTGCTCTCCATAGCGGGAGCTCCTACGAGCAGTACTTC.

This clonotype came up a few times. The J gene is TRBJ2-1, the V gene TRBV10-2; 8 bases fit TRBD2. The CDR3 contains 16 residues. Per the germline V gene, CDR1 is WSHSY and CDR2 is SAAADI. Trimming removed 0 bases from V and 5 bases from J; junction bases left unmatched: 6. The CDR3 DNA sequence: TGCGCCAGCAGTGAGTCGATACTAGCGGTAGACAATGAGCAGTTCTTC. Amino acid sequence: CASSESILAVDNEQFF.

This clonotype was counted only a few times. V usage is TRBV20-1 and J usage is TRBJ2-7; 9 positions agree with TRBD1. V dropped 0 bases and J dropped 5; count of bases not matched to a gene: 8. The CDR3 covers 15 residues. Looked up from germline, CDR1 is DFQATT and CDR2 is SNEGSKA (reference sequence). DNA for the CDR3: TGCAGTGCTAGAGACTTGGGACAGGGATCCAACGAGCAGTACTTC. This sequence encodes CSARDLGQGSNEQYF.

CDR3 protein: CASSYQGQTGNEQFF. CDR3 sequence (DNA): TGTGCCAGCTCTTACCAAGGTCAGACAGGCAATGAGCAGTTCTTC. The chain carries TRBV18 and TRBJ2-1, with TRBD1 as a possible D gene (6 bases). Per germline, CDR1 KGHSH and CDR2 LQKENI. V lost 6 bases, J lost 6 bases, and 18 bases lay in between. The CDR3 spans 15 residues. The full variable domain, in which reference TRBV18 and TRBJ2-1 provide the parts outside the CDR3, is NAGVMQNPRHLVRRRGQEARLRCSPMKGHSHVYWYRQLPEEGLKFMVYLQKENIIDESGMPKERFSAEFPKEGPSILRIQQVVRGDSAAYFCASSYQGQTGNEQFFGPGTRLTVL.

This clonotype appeared a few times. The V call is TRBV5-1, the J call TRBJ1-1; D not certain. The CDR3 has 12 residues. V gave up 5 bases and J gave up 4 bases, with 9 bases separating them. The germline V gene encodes CDR1 SGHRS and CDR2 YFSETQ. DNA for the CDR3: TGCGCCAGCAGACTAGGAAGCACTGAAGCTTTCTTT. Translating gives CASRLGSTEAFF.

This clonotype occurred a few times. The chain is built from TRBV20-1 and TRBJ2-5; TRBD2 matches 16 bases. Looked up from germline, CDR1 is DFQATT and CDR2 is SNEGSKA (reference sequence). V shed 4 bases and J 1 base; nucleotides not matched to a gene: 3. The CDR3 is made up of 16 amino acids. The CDR3 loop is CSATGLAGGRQETQYF. The CDR3 DNA reads TGCAGTGCTACGGGACTAGCGGGAGGGCGCCAAGAGACCCAGTACTTC.

This chain uses TRBV15 with TRBJ2-1; D call uncertain. Germline V gives CDR1 LNHNV, CDR2 YYDKDF (reference sequence). This CDR3 spans 12 amino acids. V lost 0 bases and J lost 7, with 4 bases in between. The CDR3 protein is CATSRDRNEQFF. Written as DNA, the CDR3 is TGTGCCACCAGCAGAGATCGTAATGAGCAGTTCTTC.

This clonotype was detected a few times. The chain links TRBV7-9 to TRBJ2-3; the D gene is possibly TRBD1 (6 bases). V was clipped by 5 bases and J by 4 bases, with 22 bases between them. The germline gives CDR1 SEHNR, CDR2 FQNEAQ (reference sequence). The CDR3 contains 17 residues. The CDR3 region is CASSPRLKDYRADTQYF. The DNA for the CDR3 is TGTGCCAGCAGCCCTCGGCTTAAGGATTACAGGGCAGATACGCAGTATTTT. Combining the CDR3 with reference TRBV7-9 and TRBJ2-3 gives the whole variable domain DTGVSQNPRHKITKRGQNVTFRCDPISEHNRLYWYRQTLGQGPEFLTYFQNEAQLEKSRLLSDRFSAERPKGSFSTLEIQRTEQGDSAMYLCASSPRLKDYRADTQYFGPGTRLTVL.

The sample holds a few counts of this clonotype. V and J are TRBV10-2 and TRBJ1-1; 7 bases agree with TRBD1. V shed 6 bases and J 10 bases; nucleotides not matched to a gene: 8. This CDR3 has 12 amino acids. Per the germline V gene, CDR1 is WSHSY and CDR2 is SAAADI. Here the CDR3 reads CASRPVQGRAFF. In nucleotides, the CDR3 is TGCGCCAGCAGGCCGGTACAGGGGCGAGCTTTCTTT.